This T cell receptor beta chain was sequenced for a study of cytomegalovirus exposure and HLA in healthy donors. Findings and limits, study-wide: Among the CMV-associated chains, a few were confirmed in vitro as specific for CMV antigens.

About this clone: Its antigen is undetermined.

Some clones are missing from TCRdb's copy, which holds only in-frame ones; the method was immunoSEQ multiplex PCR. Of fewer than 95,000 clones in the sample, roughly 84% were seen once. Trimming left V 2 bases short and J 4 bases short, with 12 bases between. The CDR3 loop spans 14 amino acids. Germline V gene sequence: CDR1 MDHEN, CDR2 SYDVKM. The sequence was obtained from a woman aged 18-35 years in good health and CMV-seropositive. Sequencing was done on a sample of PBMCs. The gene calls are TRBV28 and TRBJ2-7, with D possibly TRBD2 on 6 matching bases. CDR3: CASSLGGSRYEQYF. CDR3 bases: TGTGCCAGCAGTTTAGGGGGGTCTAGATACGAGCAGTACTTC.